A selection of T cell receptor beta chains follows, all from one sample in a study of T cells in localized non-small cell lung cancer. Measured with immunoSEQ multiplex PCR; TCRdb has only the in-frame clones, and not every one. The table has some 64,000 clones, roughly 79% seen once. The source material was PBMCs, sampled before any cancer treatment. These receptors all come from a man aged 40 to 70 with stage II lung adenocarcinoma. The conserved cysteine and the conserved F or W are not part of the CDR3 here.

TRBJ1-5,TRBV10-3,ATRDRGRGDNQPQH
TRBJ1-2,TRBV13,ASNKGKGFGDGYT
TRBJ2-3,TRBV7-9,ASSLPGLGNTQY
TRBJ2-2,TRBV11-3,ASTLGGANTGELF
TRBJ1-5,TRBV7-9,ASTREGSNQPQH
TRBJ2-7,TRBV6-1,ASSHGGGDEQY
TRBJ2-3,TRBV7-9,ASSLSLAGVDTQY
TRBJ1-5,TRBV6-4,ASSGTFGGQPQH
TRBJ2-3,TRBV5-4,ASSPTGGGRTDTQY
TRBJ1-5,TRBV4-3,ASSQDRQAVQPQH